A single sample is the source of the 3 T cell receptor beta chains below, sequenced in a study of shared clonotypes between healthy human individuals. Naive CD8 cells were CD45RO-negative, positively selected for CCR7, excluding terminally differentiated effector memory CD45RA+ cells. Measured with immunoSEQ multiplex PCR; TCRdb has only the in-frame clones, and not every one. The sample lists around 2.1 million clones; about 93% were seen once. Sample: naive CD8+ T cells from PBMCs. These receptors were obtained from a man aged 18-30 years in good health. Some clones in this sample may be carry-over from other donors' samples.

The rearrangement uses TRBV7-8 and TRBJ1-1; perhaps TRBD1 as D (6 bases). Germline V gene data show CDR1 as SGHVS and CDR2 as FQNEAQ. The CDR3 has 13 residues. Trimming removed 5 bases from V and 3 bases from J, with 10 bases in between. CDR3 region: CASSERTDTEAFF. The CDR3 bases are TGTGCCAGCAGCGAACGGACAGACACTGAAGCTTTCTTT.

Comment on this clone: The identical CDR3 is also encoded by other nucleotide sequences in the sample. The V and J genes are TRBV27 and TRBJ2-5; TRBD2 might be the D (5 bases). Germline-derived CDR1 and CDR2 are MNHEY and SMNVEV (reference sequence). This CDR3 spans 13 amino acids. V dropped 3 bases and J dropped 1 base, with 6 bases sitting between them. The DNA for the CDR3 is TGTGCCAGCAGTTTGAGCGGCCAAGAGACCCAGTACTTC. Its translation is CASSLSGQETQYF.

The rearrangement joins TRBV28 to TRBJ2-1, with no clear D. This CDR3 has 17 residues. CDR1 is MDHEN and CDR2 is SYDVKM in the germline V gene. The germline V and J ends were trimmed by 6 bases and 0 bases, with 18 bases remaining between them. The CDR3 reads CASSWPALDSSYNEQFF. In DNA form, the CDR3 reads TGTGCCAGCAGCTGGCCCGCGTTGGATAGCTCCTACAATGAGCAGTTCTTC.